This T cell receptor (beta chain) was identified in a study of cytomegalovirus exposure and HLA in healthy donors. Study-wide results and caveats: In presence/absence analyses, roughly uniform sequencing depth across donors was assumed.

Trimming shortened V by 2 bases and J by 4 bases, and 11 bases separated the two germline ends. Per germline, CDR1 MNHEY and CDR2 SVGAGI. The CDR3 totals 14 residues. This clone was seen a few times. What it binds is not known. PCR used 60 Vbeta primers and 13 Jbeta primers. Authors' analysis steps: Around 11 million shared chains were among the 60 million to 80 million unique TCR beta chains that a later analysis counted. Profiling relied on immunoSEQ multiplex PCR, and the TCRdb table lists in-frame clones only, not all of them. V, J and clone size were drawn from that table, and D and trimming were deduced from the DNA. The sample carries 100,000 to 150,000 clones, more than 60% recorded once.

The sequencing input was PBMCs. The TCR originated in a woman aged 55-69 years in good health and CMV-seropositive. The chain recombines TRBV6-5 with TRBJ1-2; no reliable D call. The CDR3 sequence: CASSYGSGFYGYTF. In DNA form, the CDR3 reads TGTGCCAGCAGTTACGGGTCGGGTTTCTATGGCTACACCTTC.